A single sample is the source of the 16 T cell receptor beta chains below, sequenced in a study of CD4 T cells in relation to SARS-CoV-2 and coronaviruses. TCRdb's copy holds only in-frame clones and misses some; the assay was immunoSEQ multiplex PCR. In the table there are over 40,000 clones, nearly 85% of which are singletons. These receptors have no identified antigens. Material for sequencing was naive CD4+ T cells from PBMCs, cultured in vitro. Subset meaning: naive CD4+ T cells isolated by negative enrichment. The receptors were sampled from an adult with COVID-19.

This chain links TRBV4-3 with TRBJ2-7; D unresolved. CDR3 length: 17 residues. V was trimmed by 0 bases and J by 2 bases, leaving 17 bases between them. Germline V gene lookup returns CDR1 LGHNA and CDR2 YSLEER. The chain's CDR3 is CASSQDLPRLRPYEQYF. CDR3 sequence (DNA): TGCGCCAGCAGCCAAGATCTGCCGAGACTCCGCCCCTACGAGCAGTACTTC.

In regard to this clone: The junction shows a germline mismatch at one end, possibly a read error. The chain has TRBV4-2 and TRBJ2-7; 7 bases are shared with TRBD1. The CDR3 extends over 18 amino acids. Germline assignment: CDR1 LGHNA and CDR2 YNFKEQ. The CDR3 DNA is TGTGCCAGCAGCCAAGATTGGGTCCCGGGACAGAGAACCTACGAGCAGTGCTTC. This encodes CASSQDWVPGQRTYEQCF.

The chain couples TRBV19 to TRBJ1-5, with D unclear. V dropped 5 bases and J dropped 2 bases, with 4 bases sitting between them. The CDR3 length is 12 residues. Germline V gene sequence: CDR1 LNHDA, CDR2 SQIVND (reference sequence). Written as DNA, the CDR3 is TGTGCCAGTAGTTTTGGCAATCAGCCCCAGCATTTT. Encoded protein: CASSFGNQPQHF.

The rearrangement uses TRBV5-4 and TRBJ1-1; TRBD1 might be the D (6 bases). CDR1 is SGHNT, CDR2 YYREEE, per germline (reference sequence). The CDR3 runs to 14 residues. The V and J ends lost 7 bases and 7 bases respectively, with 20 bases between them. The CDR3 nucleotides are TGTGCCAGCGCCCCAAACCGGGACACCAGTGAAGCTTTCTTT. Its protein product is CASAPNRDTSEAFF. Looking up the rest from reference TRBV5-4 and TRBJ1-1 gives the full variable domain: ETGVTQSPTHLIKTRGQQVTLRCSSQSGHNTVSWYQQALGQGPQFIFQYYREEENGRGNFPPRFSGLQFPNYSSELNVNALELDDSALYLCASAPNRDTSEAFFGQGTRLTVV.

The table lists this clone with a count of one. The rearrangement links TRBV19 to TRBJ2-3; 10 positions agree with TRBD2. Germline assignment: CDR1 LNHDA and CDR2 SQIVND (reference sequence). The V and J ends lost 1 base and 0 bases, in that order; junction bases with no gene match: 7. The length of the CDR3 is 18 residues. CDR3 residues: CASSIAQGLAVSTDTQYF. DNA of the CDR3: TGTGCCAGTAGTATAGCCCAAGGACTAGCGGTTAGCACAGATACGCAGTATTTT.

The chain combines TRBV6-4 with TRBJ2-5; D ambiguous. CDR3 size: 13 residues. Germline CDR1 MRHNA, CDR2 SNTAGT. The germline V and J ends were trimmed by 8 bases and 5 bases, with 15 bases remaining between them. The CDR3 nucleotides are TGTGCCAGCTCCCTGGACCGCCGCGAGACCCAGTACTTC. It codes for CASSLDRRETQYF.

The chain is built from TRBV29-1 and TRBJ2-3; D is uncertain. The V end lost 6 bases, the J end lost 3 bases, and 16 bases lay between the germline ends. The CDR3 has 14 residues. Germline lookup yields CDR1 SQVTM and CDR2 ANQGSEA. The CDR3 loop reads CSVCSGLPTDTQYF. CDR3 sequence (DNA): TGCAGCGTATGTAGTGGCCTCCCGACAGATACGCAGTATTTT.

The CDR3 region is CASSSGQGANVLTF. CDR3 in DNA: TGTGCCAGCAGCTCTGGACAGGGGGCCAACGTCCTGACTTTC. The rearrangement uses TRBV11-2 and TRBJ2-6; possibly TRBD1 for D (6 bases). The CDR3 is 14 amino acids. Trimming removed 4 bases from V and 4 bases from J, with 8 bases in between. Germline CDR1 is SGHAT and CDR2 is FQNNGV.

V and J are TRBV6-2 or TRBV6-3 and TRBJ2-1; a possible D gene is TRBD2 (5 bases). CDR3 length: 17 residues. Germline assignment: CDR1 MNHEY and CDR2 SVGEGT. Trimming pared 2 bases from V and 0 bases from J, leaving 14 bases between. The CDR3 sequence is CASSYPPSLASYNEQFF. CDR3 DNA sequence: TGTGCCAGCAGTTACCCGCCGAGCCTAGCCTCCTACAATGAGCAGTTCTTC.

The chain joins TRBV7-2 to TRBJ2-3, with 12 bases identical to TRBD2. Germline CDR1 is SGHTA and CDR2 is FQGNSA. The CDR3 has 16 amino acids. V dropped 5 bases and J dropped 3; count of bases not matched to a gene: 6. The DNA for the CDR3 is TGTGCCAGCAGCGTACTAGCGGGAGGTGGGACAGATACGCAGTATTTT. Residues: CASSVLAGGGTDTQYF.

The chain recombines TRBV18 with TRBJ2-7; 9 bases map to TRBD1. Looked up from germline, CDR1 is KGHSH and CDR2 is LQKENI. V was clipped by 2 bases and J by 3 bases; unmatched bases: 5. CDR3 length: 15 residues. As DNA, the CDR3 is TGTGCCAGCTCACCATCCCGGGACAGGGTCTACGAGCAGTACTTC. The encoded protein is CASSPSRDRVYEQYF.

This clone was seen a few times. V is TRBV4-1 and J is TRBJ2-1; TRBD2 might be the D (5 bases). Germline V lookup: CDR1 MGHRA, CDR2 YSYEKL. V was pared by 4 bases and J by 0 bases, with 16 bases between. The CDR3 runs to 17 residues. CDR3 amino acids: CASSLQRGMNSYNEQFF. The DNA of the CDR3 is TGCGCCAGCAGCCTACAAAGAGGGATGAACTCCTACAATGAGCAGTTCTTC.

The J gene is TRBJ1-2, the V gene TRBV7-2, with 9 bases that match TRBD1. The CDR3 is 16 amino acids. V shed 3 bases, J shed 1 base, and the junction held 6 bases outside the gene matches. Germline CDR1 and CDR2: SGHTA and FQGNSA. The CDR3: CASSFRQGGHNYGYTF. CDR3 bases: TGTGCCAGCAGCTTCCGACAGGGGGGTCATAACTATGGCTACACCTTC.

The chain employs TRBV15 and TRBJ2-1; possible D gene TRBD2, 6 bases. CDR3 size: 16 residues. Germline V gene lookup returns CDR1 LNHNV and CDR2 YYDKDF (reference sequence). V lost 1 base to trimming and J lost 3 bases, with 13 bases between them. In DNA, the CDR3 is TGTGCCACCAGCAGAGCGACGGGAGCGTTCTACAATGAGCAGTTCTTC. Translation: CATSRATGAFYNEQFF.

The CDR3 loop reads CASSLDTAGTGELFF. The DNA for the CDR3 is TGCGCCAGCAGCCTGGACACCGCAGGCACCGGGGAGCTGTTTTTT. This chain links TRBV5-1 with TRBJ2-2; perhaps TRBD1 as D (5 bases). The CDR3 sequence is 15 residues long. Trimming took 4 bases from V and 4 from J, leaving 14 bases between them. CDR1 and CDR2 from the germline V gene are SGHRS and YFSETQ.

This chain joins TRBV6-5 and TRBJ2-7; D is perhaps TRBD1 (6 bases). V lost 2 bases and J lost 3, with 14 bases in between. The germline CDR1 and CDR2 sequences are MNHEY and SVGAGI. The CDR3 has 15 residues. Here the CDR3 reads CASSYQWGRGYEQYF. CDR3 bases: TGTGCCAGCAGTTACCAGTGGGGCAGGGGCTACGAGCAGTACTTC.